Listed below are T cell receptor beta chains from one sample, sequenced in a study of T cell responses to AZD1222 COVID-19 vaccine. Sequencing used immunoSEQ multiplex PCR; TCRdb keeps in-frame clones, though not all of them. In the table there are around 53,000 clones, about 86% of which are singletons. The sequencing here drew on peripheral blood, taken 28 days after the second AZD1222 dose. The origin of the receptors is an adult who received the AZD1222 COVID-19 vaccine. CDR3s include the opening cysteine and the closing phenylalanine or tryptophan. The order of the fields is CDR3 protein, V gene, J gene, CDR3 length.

CDR3 protein: CASIAGGNTGELFF
V gene: TRBV2
J gene: TRBJ2-2
CDR3 length: 14

CDR3 protein: CASSLALGRTDTQYF
V gene: TRBV7-9
J gene: TRBJ2-3
CDR3 length: 15

CDR3 protein: CASSTRTGRNFYSPLHF
V gene: TRBV19
J gene: TRBJ1-6
CDR3 length: 17

CDR3 protein: CASSTDHSRNTIYF
V gene: TRBV19
J gene: TRBJ1-3
CDR3 length: 14

CDR3 protein: CAWSVVGDTQYF
V gene: TRBV30
J gene: TRBJ2-3
CDR3 length: 12

CDR3 protein: CASGIAGGLDEQFF
V gene: TRBV7-3
J gene: TRBJ2-1
CDR3 length: 14

CDR3 protein: CASSSLGQGFNTGELFF
V gene: TRBV28
J gene: TRBJ2-2
CDR3 length: 17

CDR3 protein: CASSSAEFF
V gene: TRBV7-2
J gene: TRBJ2-1
CDR3 length: 9

CDR3 protein: CASAGRISYEQYF
V gene: TRBV7-8
J gene: TRBJ2-7
CDR3 length: 13

CDR3 protein: CASSLDGFNYGYTF
V gene: TRBV5-1
J gene: TRBJ1-2
CDR3 length: 14

CDR3 protein: CASSFGQGARGYTF
V gene: TRBV6-5
J gene: TRBJ1-2
CDR3 length: 14

CDR3 protein: CASSPSGGEETQYF
V gene: TRBV9
J gene: TRBJ2-5
CDR3 length: 14

CDR3 protein: CASTVTPLNTEAFF
V gene: TRBV6-5
J gene: TRBJ1-1
CDR3 length: 14